The sequence of this TCR beta chain was determined in a study of cytomegalovirus exposure and HLA in healthy donors. It was with 60 Vbeta and 13 Jbeta primers that the PCR ran. This table comes from immunoSEQ multiplex PCR, and its TCRdb copy is limited to in-frame clones, with some not included. The sample consists of more than 80,000 clones, more than 75% of them appearing once. The germline V and J ends were trimmed by 2 bases and 3 bases, with 12 bases remaining between them. Germline loops: CDR1 WSHSY, CDR2 SAAADI. The CDR3 is 15 amino acids. The origin of this receptor is a man aged 30 to 39 in good health and CMV-seropositive. The source material was PBMCs. V usage is TRBV10-2 and J usage is TRBJ2-3; TRBD2 might be the D (5 bases). CDR3: CASSEPTDSTDTQYF. The CDR3 nucleotides are TGCGCCAGCAGTGAGCCTACGGACTCAACAGATACGCAGTATTTT.